This TCR beta chain stems from a study of graft-versus-host responses after intestinal transplantation. Measured with immunoSEQ multiplex PCR; TCRdb has only the in-frame clones, and not every one. Among about 25,000 clones listed, 70% to 90% were seen once. Between the trimmed V and J ends, which lost 0 bases and 2 bases, there was a span of 11 bases. From germline, CDR1 is MNHEY and CDR2 SMNVEV (reference sequence). This CDR3 has 15 residues. This clone was seen once. The sequence derives from a human patient who received an intestinal transplant, so some T cells may come from the graft donor. This rearrangement joins TRBV27 to TRBJ2-7; TRBD2 is a possible D gene (5 bases). The source material was PBMCs, sampled roughly 69 weeks after intestinal transplant. The CDR3 bases are TGTGCCAGCAGTTTATCGGGTTCGGGAACCTACGAGCAGTACTTC. Protein product: CASSLSGSGTYEQYF.